This record covers a single T cell receptor (beta chain). In TCRdb, the reads were re-called with MiXCR into one record per CDR3 protein. The table lists hundreds of thousands of distinct CDR3 sequences, roughly 24% of them singletons, with 6.5% to 10% in the top ten. The CDR3 runs 14 residues. Trimming removed 6 bases at V and 5 bases at J, with 16 bases between. The sample comes from a study of T cell repertoires in cytomegalovirus infection. The origin of this receptor is a human donor in good health (CMV status not recorded). Some clones in this sample may be carry-over from other donors' samples. J is TRBJ2-5 and V is TRBV12-3 or TRBV12-4; weak D call: TRBD2 (6 bases). Sample: CD8+ T cells from PBMCs. The CDR3 DNA follows: TGTGCCAGCAGCTCCTACGCCGGGGGTGAGACCCAGTACTTC. Its protein is CASSSYAGGETQYF.